The rows below give T cell receptor beta chains drawn from one sample of a study of cytomegalovirus exposure and HLA in healthy donors. The assay was immunoSEQ multiplex PCR, and TCRdb's table has in-frame clones only and misses some. Seen here are fewer than 100,000 clones, 60% to 80% observed once, and the top ten hold about 6%. Sequenced: PBMCs. The receptor source for this set is a female donor in good health and CMV-seronegative. The CDR3 runs from the conserved cysteine through the conserved F or W. The order of the fields is J gene, V gene, clone size, D gene, CDR3 protein, CDR3 DNA. The D gene is left open where the match is weak. Where a row states a size, it is once, few, many or the class of an expanded clone; other rows omit it.

J gene: TRBJ1-2
V gene: TRBV4-3
clone size: NA
D gene: NA
CDR3 protein: CASSQDYGTYGYTF
CDR3 DNA: TGCGCCAGCAGCCAAGATTATGGCACCTATGGCTACACCTTC

J gene: TRBJ1-2
V gene: TRBV30
clone size: once
D gene: NA
CDR3 protein: CASEPPGGYGYTF
CDR3 DNA: TGTGCCTCCGAACCCCCGGGGGGCTATGGCTACACCTTC

J gene: TRBJ1-3
V gene: TRBV12-2
clone size: NA
D gene: NA
CDR3 protein: CASRLRIEASSGNTIYF
CDR3 DNA: TGTGCAAGTCGCTTAAGGATCGAGGCCAGCTCTGGAAACACCATATATTTT

J gene: TRBJ1-6
V gene: TRBV10-1
clone size: once
D gene: NA
CDR3 protein: CASSGVDSSSPLHF
CDR3 DNA: TGCGCCAGCAGTGGGGTGGACAGTTCTTCACCCCTCCACTTT

J gene: TRBJ1-5
V gene: TRBV6-5
clone size: few
D gene: NA
CDR3 protein: CASSQGLSNQPQHF
CDR3 DNA: TGTGCCAGCAGTCAGGGGTTAAGCAATCAGCCCCAGCATTTT

J gene: TRBJ2-1
V gene: TRBV6-6
clone size: NA
D gene: TRBD2
CDR3 protein: CASSSSGRALGNEQFF
CDR3 DNA: TGTGCCAGCAGTTCTAGCGGGAGGGCCTTGGGTAATGAGCAGTTCTTC

J gene: TRBJ2-3
V gene: TRBV29-1
clone size: NA
D gene: TRBD1
CDR3 protein: CSAGQGSADTQYF
CDR3 DNA: TGCAGCGCTGGACAGGGGTCTGCAGATACGCAGTATTTT

J gene: TRBJ2-2
V gene: TRBV28
clone size: few
D gene: TRBD2
CDR3 protein: CASSLAASGNTGELFF
CDR3 DNA: TGTGCCAGCAGCCTAGCGGCTTCTGGGAACACCGGGGAGCTGTTTTTT

J gene: TRBJ2-6
V gene: TRBV6-5
clone size: NA
D gene: NA
CDR3 protein: CASSGPPSGANVLTF
CDR3 DNA: TGTGCCAGCAGTGGCCCACCGTCTGGGGCCAACGTCCTGACTTTC

J gene: TRBJ2-6
V gene: TRBV2
clone size: NA
D gene: NA
CDR3 protein: CASRASGANVLTF
CDR3 DNA: TGTGCCAGCAGGGCCTCTGGGGCCAACGTCCTGACTTTC

J gene: TRBJ1-5
V gene: TRBV2
clone size: NA
D gene: TRBD1
CDR3 protein: CASSEALGTGSYHF
CDR3 DNA: TGTGCCAGCAGTGAAGCGCTTGGGACAGGGTCCTATCATTTT

J gene: TRBJ2-7
V gene: TRBV6-6
clone size: NA
D gene: TRBD1
CDR3 protein: CASSYPDRGYEQYF
CDR3 DNA: TGTGCCAGCAGTTACCCGGACAGGGGCTACGAGCAGTACTTC

J gene: TRBJ2-7
V gene: TRBV7-9
clone size: NA
D gene: NA
CDR3 protein: CASSPGQHEQYF
CDR3 DNA: TGTGCCAGCAGCCCGGGACAACACGAGCAGTACTTC

J gene: TRBJ2-7
V gene: TRBV30
clone size: NA
D gene: TRBD1
CDR3 protein: CACAGGGYEQYF
CDR3 DNA: TGTGCCTGCGCAGGGGGTGGATACGAGCAGTACTTC